This T cell receptor beta chain was profiled in a study of T cell changes during pregnancy in multiple sclerosis (dated by TCRdb to about 2019). With respect to the entire study: The study looked at changes in the T cell repertoire across pregnancy in women with multiple sclerosis.

The library was built by means of the immunoSEQ multiplex PCR assay. TCRdb took over this immuneACCESS table, retaining in-frame rearrangements with V and J assigned. Such tables are incomplete; in checked studies, under half of the missing clones stem from an unresolved V gene, and the remainder is unexplained. The sample records approximately 23,000 clones, approximately 90% of which are singletons. The ten largest clones represent about 7% of the sample. In regard to this clone: Its antigen is not yet known. Per-nucleotide qualities are absent, and no much larger clonotype sits a single base away.

The germline V gene provides CDR1 SGHRS and CDR2 YFSETQ. Ends trimmed: V by 2 bases, J by 6 bases; bases unmatched to a gene: 8. The CDR3 numbers 16 residues from cysteine through phenylalanine. The DNA shown is the 48-base CDR3, in frame from base 1. This specimen was CD8+ T cells from peripheral blood mononuclear cells, taken in the first trimester of pregnancy. The sequence is built from TRBV5-1 and TRBJ2-2; 9 central nucleotides agree with TRBD2. The sequence was obtained from a female donor with multiple sclerosis, enrolled in a pregnancy study. The sequence in DNA is TGCGCCAGCAGCTTTACAGCGGGAGGTGGGGCCGGGGAGCTGTTTTTT. The translation is CASSFTAGGGAGELFF.